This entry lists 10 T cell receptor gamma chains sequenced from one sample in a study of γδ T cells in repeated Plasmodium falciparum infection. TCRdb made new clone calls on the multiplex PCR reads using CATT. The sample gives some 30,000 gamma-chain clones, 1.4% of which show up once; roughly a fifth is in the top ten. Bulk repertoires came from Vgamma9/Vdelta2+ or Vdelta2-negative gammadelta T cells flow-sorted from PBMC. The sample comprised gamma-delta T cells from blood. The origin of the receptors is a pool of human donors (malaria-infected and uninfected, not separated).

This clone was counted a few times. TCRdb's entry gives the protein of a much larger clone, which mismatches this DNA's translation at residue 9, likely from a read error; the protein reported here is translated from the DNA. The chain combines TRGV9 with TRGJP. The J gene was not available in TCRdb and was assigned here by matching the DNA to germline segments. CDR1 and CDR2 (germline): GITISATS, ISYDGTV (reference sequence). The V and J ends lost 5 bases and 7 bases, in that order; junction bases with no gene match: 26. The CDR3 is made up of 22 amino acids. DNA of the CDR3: TGTGCCTTGTGGGCTAACCGGGAGCGTACCATGGGATCCGAGTTGGGCAAAAAAATCAAGGTATTT. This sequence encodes CALWANRERTMGSELGKKIKVF.

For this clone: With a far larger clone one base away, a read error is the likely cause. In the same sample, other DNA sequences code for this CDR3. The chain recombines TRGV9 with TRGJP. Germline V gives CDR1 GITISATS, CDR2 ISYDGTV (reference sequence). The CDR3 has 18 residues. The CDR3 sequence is CALWETHQQELGKKIKVF. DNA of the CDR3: TGTGCCTTGTGGGAGACCCATCAGCAAGAGTTGGGTAAAAAAATCAAGGTATTT.

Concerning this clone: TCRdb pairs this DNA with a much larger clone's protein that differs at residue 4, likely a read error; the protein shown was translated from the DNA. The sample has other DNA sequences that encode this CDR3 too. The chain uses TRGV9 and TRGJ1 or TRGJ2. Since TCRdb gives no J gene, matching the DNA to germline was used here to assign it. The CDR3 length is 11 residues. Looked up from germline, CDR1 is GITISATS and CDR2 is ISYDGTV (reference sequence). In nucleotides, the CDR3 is TGTGCCTTGAGGGATCCGAGGCGGAAACTCTTT. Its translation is CALRDPRRKLF.

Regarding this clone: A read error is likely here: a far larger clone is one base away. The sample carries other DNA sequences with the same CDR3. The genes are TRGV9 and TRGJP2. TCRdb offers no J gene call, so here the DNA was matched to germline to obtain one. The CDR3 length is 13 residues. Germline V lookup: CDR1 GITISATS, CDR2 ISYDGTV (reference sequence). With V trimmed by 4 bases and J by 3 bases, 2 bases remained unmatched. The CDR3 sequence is CALWDGSDWIKTF. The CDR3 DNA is TGTGCCTTGTGGGATGGTAGTGATTGGATCAAGACGTTT.

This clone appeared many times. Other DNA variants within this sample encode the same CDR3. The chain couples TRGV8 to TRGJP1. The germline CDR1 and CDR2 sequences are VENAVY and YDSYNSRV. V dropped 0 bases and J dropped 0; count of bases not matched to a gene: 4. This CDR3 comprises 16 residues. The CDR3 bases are TGTGCCACCTGGGATAGGCTCGATACCACTGGTTGGTTCAAGATATTT. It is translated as CATWDRLDTTGWFKIF.

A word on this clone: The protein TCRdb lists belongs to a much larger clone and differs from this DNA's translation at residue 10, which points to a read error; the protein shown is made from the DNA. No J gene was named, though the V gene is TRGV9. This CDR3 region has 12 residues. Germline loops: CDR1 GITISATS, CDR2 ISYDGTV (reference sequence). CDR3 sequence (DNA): TGTGCCTTGTGGGAGGTGAGTGGGAAGGAACTCTTT. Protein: CALWEVSGKELF.

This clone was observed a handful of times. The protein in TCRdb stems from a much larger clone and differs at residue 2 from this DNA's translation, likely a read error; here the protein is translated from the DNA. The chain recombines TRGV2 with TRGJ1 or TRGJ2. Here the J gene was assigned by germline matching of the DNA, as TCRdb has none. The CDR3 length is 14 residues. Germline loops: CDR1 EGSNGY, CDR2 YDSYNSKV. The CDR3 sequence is CTTWDVENYYKKLF. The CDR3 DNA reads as TGTACCACCTGGGACGTAGAGAATTATTATAAGAAACTCTTT.

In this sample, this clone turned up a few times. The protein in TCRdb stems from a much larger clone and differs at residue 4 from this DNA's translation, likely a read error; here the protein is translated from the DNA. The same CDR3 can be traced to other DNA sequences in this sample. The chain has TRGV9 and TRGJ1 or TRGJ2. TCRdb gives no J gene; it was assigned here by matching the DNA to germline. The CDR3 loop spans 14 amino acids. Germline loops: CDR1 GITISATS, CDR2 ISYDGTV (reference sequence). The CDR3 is CALREYPNYYKKLF. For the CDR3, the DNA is TGTGCCTTGCGGGAGTACCCGAATTATTATAAGAAACTCTTT.

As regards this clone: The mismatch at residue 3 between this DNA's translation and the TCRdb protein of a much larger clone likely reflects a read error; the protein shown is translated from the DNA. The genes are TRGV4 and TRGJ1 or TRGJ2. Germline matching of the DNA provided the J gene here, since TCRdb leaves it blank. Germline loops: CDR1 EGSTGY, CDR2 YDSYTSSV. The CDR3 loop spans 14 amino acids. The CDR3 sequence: CAAWDGPFSYKKLF. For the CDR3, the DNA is TGTGCCGCCTGGGATGGCCCCTTTTCTTATAAGAAACTCTTT.

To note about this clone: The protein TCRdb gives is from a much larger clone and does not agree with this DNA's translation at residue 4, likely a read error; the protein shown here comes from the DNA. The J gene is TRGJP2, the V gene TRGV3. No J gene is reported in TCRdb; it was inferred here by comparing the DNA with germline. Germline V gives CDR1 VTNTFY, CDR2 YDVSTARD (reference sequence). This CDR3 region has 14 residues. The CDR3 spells CATRDSSSDWIKTF. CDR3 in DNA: TGTGCCACCAGGGACAGTAGTAGTGATTGGATCAAGACGTTT.